A single sample is the source of the 14 T cell receptor beta chains below, sequenced in a study of blood T cell repertoires in COVID-19. Sequencing was performed with immunoSEQ multiplex PCR; in TCRdb, only in-frame clones are kept and a portion is missing. This sample has roughly 500,000 clones, with roughly 90% found just once. The source material was PBMCs or T cells enriched from blood (not recorded which). All receptors derive from a woman aged 40 to 50 who had recovered from COVID-19.

The chain combines TRBV7-2 with TRBJ2-3, with 7 bases fitting TRBD2. The V gene's germline CDR1 is SGHTA and CDR2 FQGNSA. The junction had 5 bases not matched to a gene; V was cut back by 4 bases and J by 1 base. This CDR3 spans 15 amino acids. CDR3 DNA sequence: TGTGCCAGCAGCTATATGGGAGGGGGCACAGATACGCAGTATTTT. Amino acids: CASSYMGGGTDTQYF.

The gene calls are TRBV6-5 and TRBJ2-5; D possibly corresponds to TRBD2 (6 bases). CDR3 length: 13 residues. Germline CDR1 and CDR2: MNHEY and SVGAGI. Deletions cut 9 bases from V and 9 bases from J, with 20 bases between. CDR3 region: CASGTAGSGAQYF. DNA of the CDR3: TGTGCCAGTGGTACAGCCGGCTCGGGGGCCCAGTACTTC.

V gene TRBV12-5 combines with J gene TRBJ2-3, with TRBD1 identical over 11 bases. V dropped 6 bases and J dropped 4; count of bases not matched to a gene: 3. Germline V gene sequence: CDR1 LGHNT, CDR2 FRNRAP. The length of the CDR3 is 14 residues. In nucleotides, the CDR3 is TGTGCTAGTGGCGGACAGGGGGCGGCAGATACGCAGTATTTT. Translation: CASGGQGAADTQYF. Full variable domain (rest looked up from reference TRBV12-5 and TRBJ2-3): DARVTQTPRHKVTEMGQEVTMRCQPILGHNTVFWYRQTMMQGLELLAYFRNRAPLDDSGMPKDRFSAEMPDATLATLKIQPSEPRDSAVYFCASGGQGAADTQYFGPGTRLTVL.

The chain links TRBV4-3 to TRBJ1-2; the match to TRBD1 covers 7 bases. The germline V gene has CDR1 LGHNA and CDR2 YSLEER. V lost 0 bases and J lost 4; bases outside the gene matches: 20. The CDR3 extends over 20 amino acids. The CDR3 protein is CASSQDPGEPGGYPIYGYTF. For the CDR3, the DNA is TGCGCCAGCAGCCAAGATCCCGGGGAGCCAGGGGGATACCCGATCTATGGCTACACCTTC.

This clone turned up a few times. The rearrangement joins TRBV5-1 to TRBJ1-2; no clear D gene. V was clipped by 4 bases and J by 7 bases, with 17 bases between them. Germline V gene sequence: CDR1 SGHRS, CDR2 YFSETQ. The CDR3 is 14 amino acids. The CDR3 loop reads CASSQPGRESGYTF. The CDR3 bases are TGCGCCAGCAGCCAACCTGGGAGGGAGTCTGGCTACACCTTC. The entire variable domain, with the rest obtained from reference TRBV5-1 and TRBJ1-2, is as follows: KAGVTQTPRYLIKTRGQQVTLSCSPISGHRSVSWYQQTPGQGLQFLFEYFSETQRNKGNFPGRFSGRQFSNSRSEMNVSTLELGDSALYLCASSQPGRESGYTFGSGTRLTVV.

V usage is TRBV12-5 and J usage is TRBJ2-1, with TRBD2 matching 13 bases. V shed 0 bases, J shed 4 bases, and the junction held 3 bases outside the gene matches. The germline V gene encodes CDR1 LGHNT and CDR2 FRNRAP. The CDR3 loop spans 17 amino acids. DNA of the CDR3: TGTGCTAGTGGTTTGGTACTAGCGGGAGGGGGTTACAATGAGCAGTTCTTC. It is translated as CASGLVLAGGGYNEQFF.

This chain uses TRBV7-2 with TRBJ1-6; D remains unclear. Trimming pared 1 base from V and 10 bases from J, leaving 17 bases between. The CDR3 has 16 amino acids. Germline values: CDR1 SGHTA, CDR2 FQGNSA. The CDR3 DNA follows: TGTGCCAGCAGCTTAGGTTCGGTACAGTACGGATCACCCCTCCACTTT. This codes for CASSLGSVQYGSPLHF.

The chain is built from TRBV10-3 and TRBJ1-4; TRBD1 agrees at 7 bases. Trimming at V came to 1 base and at J to 6 bases, leaving 2 bases not matched to a gene. Germline V gene lookup returns CDR1 ENHRY and CDR2 SYGVKD. CDR3 length equals 14 residues. DNA for the CDR3: TGTGCCATCAGTGAGTTTGGGACAGATGAAAAACTGTTTTTT. Amino acids: CAISEFGTDEKLFF.

CDR3 sequence reads: CASSLASGRAPGELFF. CDR3 sequence (DNA): TGTGCCAGCAGCTTAGCTAGCGGGAGGGCCCCCGGGGAGCTGTTTTTT. The gene calls are TRBV7-8 and TRBJ2-2; 11 bases match TRBD2. The CDR3 is 16 residues long. Germline V gene lookup returns CDR1 SGHVS and CDR2 FQNEAQ. J was trimmed by 6 bases and V by 0 bases; bases with no gene match: 3.

The DNA of the CDR3 is TGTGCCACCAGTGATGAAGCGGAGGGTAAAGCCCAGTACTTC. It codes for CATSDEAEGKAQYF. J is TRBJ2-5 and V is TRBV24-1, with D perhaps matching TRBD2 (6 bases). Germline CDR1 is KGHDR and CDR2 is SFDVKD. CDR3 length equals 14 residues. V dropped 3 bases and J dropped 9 bases, with 16 bases sitting between them.

This clone appeared once. V and J are TRBV19 and TRBJ1-1, with a possible D match to TRBD1 (5 bases). CDR3 size: 13 residues. V dropped 7 bases and J dropped 8 bases, with 17 bases sitting between them. Germline CDR1 reads LNHDA; CDR2 reads SQIVND (reference sequence). DNA of the CDR3: TGTGCCAGTACCCCGCCTGGCGACAGAGAAGCTTTCTTT. Encoded protein: CASTPPGDREAFF. The variable domain in full, with the rest retrieved from reference TRBV19 and TRBJ1-1, is DGGITQSPKYLFRKEGQNVTLSCEQNLNHDAMYWYRQDPGQGLRLIYYSQIVNDFQKGDIAEGYSVSREKKESFPLTVTSAQKNPTAFYLCASTPPGDREAFFGQGTRLTVV.

The chain uses TRBV5-1 and TRBJ1-6; D uncertain. CDR1 and CDR2 (germline): SGHRS, YFSETQ. V was trimmed by 5 bases and J by 9 bases, leaving 15 bases between them. CDR3 size: 14 residues. This CDR3 reads CASSPAAVGSPLHF. CDR3 nucleotides: TGCGCCAGCAGTCCCGCAGCGGTAGGTTCACCCCTCCACTTT.

The chain carries TRBV19 and TRBJ1-2, with TRBD1 identical over 7 bases. V shed 5 bases, J shed 3 bases, and the junction held 9 bases outside the gene matches. The CDR3 has 15 residues. Germline-derived CDR1 and CDR2 are LNHDA and SQIVND (reference sequence). The DNA of the CDR3 is TGTGCCAGTAGTCGCGGAGGGGGCGCGGACTATGGCTACACCTTC. This sequence encodes CASSRGGGADYGYTF.

The chain couples TRBV4-3 to TRBJ2-7; 7 positions match TRBD2. With V trimmed by 0 bases and J by 9 bases, 8 bases remained unmatched. Germline CDR1 reads LGHNA; CDR2 reads YSLEER. The CDR3 is 14 residues long. The CDR3 reads CASSQERTRVGQYF. DNA for the CDR3: TGCGCCAGCAGCCAAGAAAGGACTAGGGTAGGGCAGTACTTC.